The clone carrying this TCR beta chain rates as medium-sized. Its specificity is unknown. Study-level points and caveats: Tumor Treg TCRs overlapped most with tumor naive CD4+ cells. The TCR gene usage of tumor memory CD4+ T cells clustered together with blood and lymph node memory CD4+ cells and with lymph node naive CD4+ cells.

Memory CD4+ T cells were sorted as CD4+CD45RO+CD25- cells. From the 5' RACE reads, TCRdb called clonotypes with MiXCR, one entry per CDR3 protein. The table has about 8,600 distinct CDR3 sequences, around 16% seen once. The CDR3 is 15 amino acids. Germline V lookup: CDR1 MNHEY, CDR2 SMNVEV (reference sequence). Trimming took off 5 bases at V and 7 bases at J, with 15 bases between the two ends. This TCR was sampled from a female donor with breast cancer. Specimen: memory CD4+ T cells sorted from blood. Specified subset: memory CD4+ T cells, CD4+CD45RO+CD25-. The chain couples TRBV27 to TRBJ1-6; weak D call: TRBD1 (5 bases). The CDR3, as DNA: TGTGCCAGCAGTCCGGGGACCGGTGGGAATTCACCCCTCCACTTT. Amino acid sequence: CASSPGTGGNSPLHF.